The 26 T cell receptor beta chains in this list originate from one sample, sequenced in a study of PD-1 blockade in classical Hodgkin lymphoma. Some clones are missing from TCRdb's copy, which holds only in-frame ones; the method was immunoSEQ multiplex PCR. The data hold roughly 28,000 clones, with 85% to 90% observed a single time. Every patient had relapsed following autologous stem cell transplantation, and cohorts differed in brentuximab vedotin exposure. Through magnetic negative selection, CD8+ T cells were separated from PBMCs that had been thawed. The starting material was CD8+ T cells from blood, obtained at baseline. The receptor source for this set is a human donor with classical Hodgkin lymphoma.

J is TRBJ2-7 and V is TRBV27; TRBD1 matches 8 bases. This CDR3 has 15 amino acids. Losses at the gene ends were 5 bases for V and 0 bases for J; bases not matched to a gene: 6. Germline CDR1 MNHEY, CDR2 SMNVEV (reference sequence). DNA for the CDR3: TGTGCCAGCAGTCAGAGGGGGACAGGCTCCTACGAGCAGTACTTC. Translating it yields CASSQRGTGSYEQYF.

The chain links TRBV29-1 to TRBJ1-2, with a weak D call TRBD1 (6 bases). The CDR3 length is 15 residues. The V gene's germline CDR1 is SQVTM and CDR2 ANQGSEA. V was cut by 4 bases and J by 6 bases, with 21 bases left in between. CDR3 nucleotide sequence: TGCAGCGTTGGGGTAGACAGGCTACCTCATGATGGCTACACCTTC. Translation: CSVGVDRLPHDGYTF.

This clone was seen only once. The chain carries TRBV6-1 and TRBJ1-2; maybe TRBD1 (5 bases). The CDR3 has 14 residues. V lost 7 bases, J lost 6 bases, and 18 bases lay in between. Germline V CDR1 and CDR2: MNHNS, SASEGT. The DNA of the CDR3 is TGTGCCAGCACCTGGGCCACTCCGGGGGATGGCTACACCTTC. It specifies CASTWATPGDGYTF.

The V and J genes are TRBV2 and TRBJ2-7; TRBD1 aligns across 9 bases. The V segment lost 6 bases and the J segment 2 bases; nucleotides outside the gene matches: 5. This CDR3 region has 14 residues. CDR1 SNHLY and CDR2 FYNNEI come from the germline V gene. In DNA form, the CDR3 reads TGTGCCAGCAGAACGGACAGGGGTGCCTACGAGCAGTACTTC. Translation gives CASRTDRGAYEQYF.

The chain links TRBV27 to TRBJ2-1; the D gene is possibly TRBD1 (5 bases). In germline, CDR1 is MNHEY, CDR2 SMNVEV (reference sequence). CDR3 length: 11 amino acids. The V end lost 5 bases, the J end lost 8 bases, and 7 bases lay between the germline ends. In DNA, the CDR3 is TGTGCCAGCAGTGAAGGGGATGAGCAGTTCTTC. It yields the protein CASSEGDEQFF.

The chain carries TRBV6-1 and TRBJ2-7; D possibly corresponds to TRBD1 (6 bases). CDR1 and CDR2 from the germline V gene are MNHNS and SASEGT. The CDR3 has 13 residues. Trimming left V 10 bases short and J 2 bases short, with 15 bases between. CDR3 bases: TGTGCCATCAGGGGCCAGCGGACCTACGAGCAGTACTTC. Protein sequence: CAIRGQRTYEQYF.

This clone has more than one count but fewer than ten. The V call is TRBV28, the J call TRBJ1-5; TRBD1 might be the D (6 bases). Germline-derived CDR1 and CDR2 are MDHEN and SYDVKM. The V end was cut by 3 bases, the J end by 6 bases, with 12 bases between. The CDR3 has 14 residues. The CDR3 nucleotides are TGTGCCAGCAGTTTGGGTAGGGGGTCTCAGCCCCAGCATTTT. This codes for CASSLGRGSQPQHF. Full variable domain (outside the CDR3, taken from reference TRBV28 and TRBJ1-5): DVKVTQSSRYLVKRTGEKVFLECVQDMDHENMFWYRQDPGLGLRLIYFSYDVKMKEKGDIPEGYSVSREKKERFSLILESASTNQTSMYLCASSLGRGSQPQHFGDGTRLSIL.

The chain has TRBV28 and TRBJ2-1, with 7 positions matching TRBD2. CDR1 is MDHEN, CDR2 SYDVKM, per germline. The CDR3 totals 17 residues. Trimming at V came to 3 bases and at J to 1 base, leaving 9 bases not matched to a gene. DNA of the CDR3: TGTGCCAGCAGTTTGGGGGTACTAGCGAGGTCCTACAATGAGCAGTTCTTC. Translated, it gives CASSLGVLARSYNEQFF.

CDR3 sequence reads: CASSQPRLAGGPGEETQYF. CDR3 DNA sequence: TGTGCCAGCAGCCAACCCCGACTAGCGGGAGGGCCGGGAGAAGAGACCCAGTACTTC. V is TRBV4-2 and J is TRBJ2-5, with 14 bases lining up with TRBD2. The CDR3 has 19 residues. Trimming took 2 bases from V and 3 from J; bases not matched to a gene: 11. Germline CDR1 LGHNA, CDR2 YNFKEQ.

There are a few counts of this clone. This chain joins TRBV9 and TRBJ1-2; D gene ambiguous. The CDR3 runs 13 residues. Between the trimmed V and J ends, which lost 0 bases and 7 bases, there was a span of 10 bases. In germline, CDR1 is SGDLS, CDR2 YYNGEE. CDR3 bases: TGTGCCAGCAGCGTAGTAGCAAGCGGTGGCTACACCTTC. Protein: CASSVVASGGYTF.

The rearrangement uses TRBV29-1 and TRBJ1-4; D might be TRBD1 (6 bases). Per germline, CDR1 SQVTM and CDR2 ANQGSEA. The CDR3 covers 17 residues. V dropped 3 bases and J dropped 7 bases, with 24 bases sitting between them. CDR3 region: CSVDLSERGVEGEKLFF. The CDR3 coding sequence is TGCAGCGTTGACCTTTCAGAGAGGGGGGTGGAGGGTGAAAAACTGTTTTTT.

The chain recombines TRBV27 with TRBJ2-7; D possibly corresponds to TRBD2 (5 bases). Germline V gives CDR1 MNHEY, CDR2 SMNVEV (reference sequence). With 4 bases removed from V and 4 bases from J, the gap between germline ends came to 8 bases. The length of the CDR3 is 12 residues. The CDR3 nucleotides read TGTGCCAGCAGTTCGGGCGGGTACGAGCAGTACTTC. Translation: CASSSGGYEQYF.

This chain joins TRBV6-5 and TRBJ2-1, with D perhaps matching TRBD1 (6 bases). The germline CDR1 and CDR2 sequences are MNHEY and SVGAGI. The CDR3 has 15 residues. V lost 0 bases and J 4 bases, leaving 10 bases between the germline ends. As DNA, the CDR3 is TGTGCCAGCAGTTACTCCAGGGGTCGGTACAATGAGCAGTTCTTC. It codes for CASSYSRGRYNEQFF.

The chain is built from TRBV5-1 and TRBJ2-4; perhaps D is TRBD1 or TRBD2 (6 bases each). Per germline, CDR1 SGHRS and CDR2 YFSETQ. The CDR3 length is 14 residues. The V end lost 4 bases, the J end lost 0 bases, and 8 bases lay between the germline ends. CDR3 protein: CASSGGLAKNIQYF. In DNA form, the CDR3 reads TGCGCCAGCAGCGGGGGGCTAGCCAAAAACATTCAGTACTTC.

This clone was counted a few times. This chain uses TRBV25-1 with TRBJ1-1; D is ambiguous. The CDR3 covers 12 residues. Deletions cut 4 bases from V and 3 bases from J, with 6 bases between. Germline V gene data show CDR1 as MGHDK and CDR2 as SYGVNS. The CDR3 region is CASSGGHTEAFF. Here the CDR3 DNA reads TGTGCCAGCAGTGGTGGACACACTGAAGCTTTCTTT. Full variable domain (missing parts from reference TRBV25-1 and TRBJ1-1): EADIYQTPRYLVIGTGKKITLECSQTMGHDKMYWYQQDPGMELHLIHYSYGVNSTEKGDLSSESTVSRIRTEHFPLTLESARPSHTSQYLCASSGGHTEAFFGQGTRLTVV.

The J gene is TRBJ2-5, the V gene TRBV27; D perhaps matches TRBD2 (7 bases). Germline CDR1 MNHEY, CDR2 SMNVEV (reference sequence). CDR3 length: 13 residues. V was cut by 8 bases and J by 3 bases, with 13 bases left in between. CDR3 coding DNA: TGTGCCAGCCAAAGGGAGGGGGAAGAGACCCAGTACTTC. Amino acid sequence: CASQREGEETQYF.

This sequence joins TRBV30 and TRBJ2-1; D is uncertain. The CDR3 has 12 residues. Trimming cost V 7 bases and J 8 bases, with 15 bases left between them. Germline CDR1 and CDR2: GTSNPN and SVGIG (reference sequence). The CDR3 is CASNLAGYEQFF. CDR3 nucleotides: TGTGCCTCGAATCTCGCCGGGTATGAGCAGTTCTTC. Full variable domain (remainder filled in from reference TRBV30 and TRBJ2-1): SQTIHQWPATLVQPVGSPLSLECTVEGTSNPNLYWYRQAAGRGLQLLFYSVGIGQISSEVPQNLSASRPQDRQFILSSKKLLLSDSGFYLCASNLAGYEQFFGPGTRLTVL.

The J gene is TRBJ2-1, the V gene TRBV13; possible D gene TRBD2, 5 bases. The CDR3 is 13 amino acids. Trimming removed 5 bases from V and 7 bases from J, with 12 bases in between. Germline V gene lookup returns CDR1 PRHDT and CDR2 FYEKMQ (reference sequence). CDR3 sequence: CASSLRGQNEQFF. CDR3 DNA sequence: TGTGCCAGCAGCCTCCGGGGTCAAAATGAGCAGTTCTTC. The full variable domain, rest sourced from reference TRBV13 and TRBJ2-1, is AAGVIQSPRHLIKEKRETATLKCYPIPRHDTVYWYQQGPGQDPQFLISFYEKMQSDKGSIPDRFSAQQFSDYHSELNMSSLELGDSALYFCASSLRGQNEQFFGPGTRLTVL.

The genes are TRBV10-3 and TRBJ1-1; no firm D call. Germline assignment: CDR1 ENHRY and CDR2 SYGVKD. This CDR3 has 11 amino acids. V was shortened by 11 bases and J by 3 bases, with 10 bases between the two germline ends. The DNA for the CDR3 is TGTGCCGCCCGAGATTACACTGAAGCTTTCTTT. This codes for CAARDYTEAFF.

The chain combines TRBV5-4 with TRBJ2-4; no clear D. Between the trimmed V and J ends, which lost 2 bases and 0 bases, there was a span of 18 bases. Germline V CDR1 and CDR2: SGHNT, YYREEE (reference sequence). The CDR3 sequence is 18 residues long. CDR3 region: CASSFRWGFTLAKNIQYF. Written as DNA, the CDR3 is TGTGCCAGCAGCTTTCGATGGGGATTTACCCTAGCCAAAAACATTCAGTACTTC. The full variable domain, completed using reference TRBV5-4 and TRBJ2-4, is ETGVTQSPTHLIKTRGQQVTLRCSSQSGHNTVSWYQQALGQGPQFIFQYYREEENGRGNFPPRFSGLQFPNYSSELNVNALELDDSALYLCASSFRWGFTLAKNIQYFGAGTRLSVL.

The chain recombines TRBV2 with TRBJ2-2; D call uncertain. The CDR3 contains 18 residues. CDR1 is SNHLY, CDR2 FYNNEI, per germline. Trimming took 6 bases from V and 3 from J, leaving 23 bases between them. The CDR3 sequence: CASSAVPGPPAYTGELFF. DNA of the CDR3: TGTGCCAGCAGCGCGGTCCCCGGGCCCCCGGCGTACACCGGGGAGCTGTTTTTT.

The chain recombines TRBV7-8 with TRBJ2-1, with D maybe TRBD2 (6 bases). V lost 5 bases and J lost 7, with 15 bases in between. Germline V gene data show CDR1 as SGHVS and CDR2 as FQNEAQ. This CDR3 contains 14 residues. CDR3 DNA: TGTGCCAGCAGCCCCGGGACTTCCCGGAATGAGCAGTTCTTC. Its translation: CASSPGTSRNEQFF.

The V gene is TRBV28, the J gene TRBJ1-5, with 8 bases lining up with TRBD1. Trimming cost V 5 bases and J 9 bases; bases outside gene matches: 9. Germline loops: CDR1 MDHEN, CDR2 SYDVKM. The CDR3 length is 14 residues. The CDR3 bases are TGTGCCAGCAGTCCACAGGGGGTCGGGACGCCCCAGCATTTT. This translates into CASSPQGVGTPQHF.

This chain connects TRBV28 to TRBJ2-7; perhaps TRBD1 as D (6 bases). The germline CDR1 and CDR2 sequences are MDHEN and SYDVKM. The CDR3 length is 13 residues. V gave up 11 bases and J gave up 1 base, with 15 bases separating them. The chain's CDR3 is CAHTGSESYEQYF. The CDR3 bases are TGTGCCCATACAGGGTCGGAATCCTACGAGCAGTACTTC.

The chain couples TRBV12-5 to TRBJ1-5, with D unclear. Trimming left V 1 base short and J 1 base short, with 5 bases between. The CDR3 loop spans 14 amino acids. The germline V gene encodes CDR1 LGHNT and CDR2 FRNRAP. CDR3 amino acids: CASGLGSSNQPQHF. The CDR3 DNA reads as TGTGCTAGTGGTTTGGGGTCAAGCAATCAGCCCCAGCATTTT.

The CDR3 protein is CASSSDGRYYTDTQYF. CDR3 coding DNA: TGTGCCAGCAGTTCAGACGGTAGATACTACACAGATACGCAGTATTTT. The chain recombines TRBV27 with TRBJ2-3, with no clear D. V was shortened by 4 bases and J by 2 bases, with 16 bases between the two germline ends. The CDR3 loop spans 16 amino acids. Germline CDR1 MNHEY, CDR2 SMNVEV (reference sequence).